This passage covers 25 T cell receptor beta chains from one sample sequenced in a study of T cells in Graves' hyperthyroidism and ophthalmopathy. Amplified regions were TCR beta CDR3 sequences from RNA transcripts. An initial round of RT-PCR targeting the TCR CDR3 relied on the HTBI primer set. TCRdb re-derived calls from the multiplex PCR reads in MiXCR, one entry per CDR3 protein. The sample comprises about 620,000 distinct CDR3 sequences, roughly 17% of which are singletons, and 3.8% rests with the top ten. Sequencing used blood. These receptors all stem from a woman aged 25 to 39 with Graves' hyperthyroidism.

This clonotype was counted at least ten times. The rearrangement joins TRBV7-8 to TRBJ2-1; possibly TRBD2 for D (6 bases). The V gene lost 6 bases and the J gene lost 7 bases, with 16 bases spanning the gap. This CDR3 has 14 amino acids. The germline gives CDR1 SGHVS, CDR2 FQNEAQ. DNA of the CDR3: TGTGCCAGCAGTACGGGAGACAGATTGAATGAGCAGTTCTTC. Translation: CASSTGDRLNEQFF.

The chain carries TRBV4-3 and TRBJ1-4; no reliable D call. Trimming took off 9 bases at V and 0 bases at J, with 14 bases between the two ends. The CDR3 is made up of 15 amino acids. Germline V lookup: CDR1 LGHNA, CDR2 YSLEER. CDR3 in amino acids: CASTASLATNEKLFF. The CDR3 bases are TGCGCCAGTACCGCGTCTTTAGCAACTAATGAAAAACTGTTTTTT.

The rearrangement links TRBV11-2 to TRBJ1-2, with TRBD1 matching 7 bases. Trimming at V came to 5 bases and at J to 7 bases, leaving 7 bases not matched to a gene. CDR1 and CDR2 from the germline V gene are SGHAT and FQNNGV. This CDR3 is 13 amino acids long. The CDR3 sequence: CASSLDRVVGYTF. The CDR3, as DNA: TGTGCCAGCAGCCTCGACAGGGTGGTTGGCTACACCTTC.

This clonotype was observed at least ten times. V and J are TRBV2 and TRBJ2-3; TRBD1 matches at 7 bases. In germline, CDR1 is SNHLY, CDR2 FYNNEI. The V gene end was trimmed by 7 bases and the J gene end by 1 base; junction bases not matched to a gene: 8. CDR3 length: 15 amino acids. CDR3 DNA sequence: TGTGCCAGCATCCGGGACAGCCCTCGCACAGATACGCAGTATTTT. Its translation is CASIRDSPRTDTQYF.

As to this clonotype: One end of the junction varies from germline; a read error may be responsible. The CDR3 spells CSASPSGSFYERYF. The CDR3, as DNA: TGCAGTGCTAGCCCTAGCGGGAGTTTCTACGAGCGGTACTTC. The chain recombines TRBV20-1 with TRBJ2-7; 10 bases are a match to TRBD2. The CDR3 is 14 residues long. Germline V gives CDR1 DFQATT, CDR2 SNEGSKA (reference sequence).

V usage is TRBV24-1 and J usage is TRBJ2-1; D ambiguous. The CDR3 runs to 13 residues. Trimming left V 2 bases short and J 8 bases short, with 9 bases between. Germline lookup yields CDR1 KGHDR and CDR2 SFDVKD. In nucleotides, the CDR3 is TGTGCCACCAGTGATTCAGATATGGATGAGCAGTTCTTC. Its translation: CATSDSDMDEQFF.

On this clonotype: Mismatch with germline at one junction end may stem from a read error. The J gene is TRBJ2-1, the V gene TRBV9, with TRBD2 matching 13 bases. The CDR3 spans 18 residues. Germline CDR1 is SGDLS and CDR2 is YYNGEE. The CDR3 sequence is CASSAAWTSGSEYNEQLF. CDR3 coding DNA: TGTGCCAGCAGCGCCGCCTGGACTAGCGGGAGTGAGTACAATGAGCAGCTCTTC.

There are many counts of this clonotype. The rearrangement uses TRBV12-3 or TRBV12-4 and TRBJ2-3, with a possible D match to TRBD2 (6 bases). The germline V and J ends were trimmed by 6 bases and 4 bases, with 11 bases remaining between them. The CDR3 consists of 13 residues. The CDR3 reads CASSGSPPDTQYF. Here the CDR3 DNA reads TGTGCCAGCAGCGGGAGCCCCCCAGATACGCAGTATTTT.

As concerns this clonotype: It may be a read error: a sequence one base away is much more abundant. The rearrangement joins TRBV27 to TRBJ1-2; perhaps TRBD1 as D (5 bases). Germline CDR1 reads MNHEY; CDR2 reads SMNVEV (reference sequence). The CDR3 sequence is 15 residues long. The chain's CDR3 is CASGLSGRVVYGYTF. DNA of the CDR3: TGTGCCAGCGGTTTATCGGGCAGGGTGGTCTATGGCTACACCTTC.

In its sample, this clonotype was seen many times. The chain recombines TRBV3-1 with TRBJ2-7, with 12 bases lining up with TRBD2. CDR1 and CDR2 from the germline V gene are LGHDT and YNNKEL (reference sequence). The J segment lost 4 bases and the V segment lost 3 bases, leaving 13 bases of the junction unmatched. CDR3 length: 18 residues. The DNA for the CDR3 is TGTGCCAGCAGCCATCCAACCGGGACTAGCGGGCCTCCTTACGAGCAGTACTTC. This gives the protein CASSHPTGTSGPPYEQYF.

The table lists this clonotype with many counts. The chain is built from TRBV30 and TRBJ2-2; 7 bases fit TRBD1. The CDR3 covers 12 residues. Germline assignment: CDR1 GTSNPN and CDR2 SVGIG (reference sequence). In DNA, the CDR3 is TGTGGTGGACAGGCGAACACCGGGGAGCTGTTTTTT. It translates to CGGQANTGELFF.

This clonotype was counted many times. The rearrangement uses TRBV2 and TRBJ2-1, with 11 bases lining up with TRBD1. The CDR3 runs 13 residues. Trimming cost V 7 bases and J 7 bases; bases outside gene matches: 3. Looked up from germline, CDR1 is SNHLY and CDR2 is FYNNEI. The CDR3 loop is CASMRDRGNEQFF. The CDR3 coding sequence is TGTGCCAGCATGAGGGACAGGGGGAATGAGCAGTTCTTC.

This clonotype was detected only a few times. V and J are TRBV4-1 and TRBJ1-1; the D is unclear. The CDR3 spans 15 residues. In germline, CDR1 is MGHRA, CDR2 YSYEKL. V lost 7 bases and J lost 0, with 15 bases in between. The CDR3 bases are TGCGCCAGCACAAAGGTTCCGTCTTTGAACACTGAAGCTTTCTTT. As protein: CASTKVPSLNTEAFF.

V gene TRBV10-3 combines with J gene TRBJ2-4; the match to TRBD1 covers 10 bases. From germline, CDR1 is ENHRY and CDR2 SYGVKD. V lost 6 bases to trimming and J lost 7 bases; unmatched junction nucleotides: 6. The CDR3 contains 14 residues. The CDR3 DNA reads as TGTGCCATCAGCTCCGGGACAGGGGCGAACATTCAGTACTTC. Amino acids: CAISSGTGANIQYF.

This clonotype was detected ten times or more. The chain links TRBV28 to TRBJ2-1; a weak D match, TRBD1 (5 bases). CDR3 length: 12 amino acids. Trimming removed 6 bases at V and 8 bases at J, with 11 bases between. Germline CDR1 MDHEN, CDR2 SYDVKM. CDR3 nucleotide sequence: TGTGCCAGCAGCCAGGACACCTATGAGCAGTTCTTC. Protein sequence: CASSQDTYEQFF.

This clonotype was recorded many times. The gene calls are TRBV28 and TRBJ2-7, with D possibly matching TRBD2 (6 bases). Germline V gene sequence: CDR1 MDHEN, CDR2 SYDVKM. CDR3 length equals 14 residues. The V end was cut by 7 bases, the J end by 2 bases, with 15 bases between. This CDR3 is CASTDTGSAYEQYF. The CDR3 DNA reads TGTGCCAGCACCGATACCGGGAGTGCCTACGAGCAGTACTTC.

The table lists this clonotype with a count of one. The V call is TRBV6-1, the J call TRBJ2-5; possible D gene TRBD1, 8 bases. V shed 7 bases and J shed 5 bases, with 17 bases lying between them. CDR3 length: 14 residues. Per germline, CDR1 MNHNS and CDR2 SASEGT. CDR3 region: CASIPGQGGETQYF. The CDR3 DNA sequence: TGTGCCAGCATTCCCGGACAGGGAGGGGAGACCCAGTACTTC.

The V and J genes are TRBV7-2 and TRBJ2-5; 8 nucleotides align to TRBD1. V lost 3 bases and J lost 1; bases outside the gene matches: 7. Per the germline V gene, CDR1 is SGHTA and CDR2 is FQGNSA. The CDR3 runs to 16 residues. CDR3 coding DNA: TGTGCCAGCAGCTTGGGGTTAACAGGGGGCCAAGAGACCCAGTACTTC. Amino acids: CASSLGLTGGQETQYF.

This clonotype was picked up many times. The chain has TRBV30 and TRBJ1-5; D ambiguous. The CDR3 contains 14 residues. V was cut by 0 bases and J by 3 bases, with 9 bases left in between. CDR1 is GTSNPN, CDR2 SVGIG, per germline (reference sequence). Written as DNA, the CDR3 is TGTGCCTGGAGTGTAGGGCCGTACAATCAGCCCCAGCATTTT. Translating gives CAWSVGPYNQPQHF.

This clonotype was seen many times. The J gene is TRBJ2-3, the V gene TRBV12-3 or TRBV12-4; 7 bases fit TRBD1. The CDR3 loop spans 15 amino acids. V was clipped by 5 bases and J by 7 bases; unmatched bases: 12. The CDR3 loop reads CASSPLGTEVYTQYF. CDR3 DNA: TGTGCCAGCAGTCCCTTGGGGACAGAAGTTTATACGCAGTATTTT.

This clonotype was detected only a few times. The rearrangement joins TRBV20-1 to TRBJ1-5; D not resolved. In germline, CDR1 is DFQATT, CDR2 SNEGSKA (reference sequence). The CDR3 loop spans 16 amino acids. Deletions cut 0 bases from V and 3 bases from J, with 15 bases between. As DNA, the CDR3 is TGCAGTGCTAGAGATTCGTTTTCCGGATTCAATCAGCCCCAGCATTTT. It yields the protein CSARDSFSGFNQPQHF.

This clonotype was detected a few times. Being one base from a much bigger clone, this may be a read error. The rearrangement links TRBV27 to TRBJ2-7; perhaps D is TRBD1 or TRBD2 (6 bases each). The CDR3 contains 14 residues. Germline loops: CDR1 MNHEY, CDR2 SMNVEV (reference sequence). The CDR3 nucleotides read TGTACCAGCAGTCCCCGGAGGGGGAGCAACGAGCAGTACTTC. The encoded protein is CTSSPRRGSNEQYF.

This clonotype was seen a handful of times. The chain recombines TRBV30 with TRBJ1-2; tentative D call: TRBD1 (5 bases). Trimming took 6 bases from V and 0 from J, leaving 11 bases between them. Looked up from germline, CDR1 is GTSNPN and CDR2 is SVGIG (reference sequence). The CDR3 has 13 residues. This chain's CDR3 is CACHRKANYGYTF. The CDR3 DNA is TGTGCCTGTCACAGGAAAGCTAACTATGGCTACACCTTC.

This clonotype was seen ten or more times. The chain links TRBV27 to TRBJ1-1; 10 bases line up with TRBD1. The germline V gene has CDR1 MNHEY and CDR2 SMNVEV (reference sequence). The V and J ends lost 3 bases and 5 bases, in that order; junction bases with no gene match: 9. The CDR3 totals 16 residues. CDR3 sequence reads: CASSLGEDRGLTEAFF. DNA of the CDR3: TGTGCCAGCAGTTTGGGAGAGGACAGGGGGTTGACTGAAGCTTTCTTT.

The sample holds many counts of this clonotype. The chain recombines TRBV5-1 with TRBJ2-3; 9 positions match TRBD1. The V gene's germline CDR1 is SGHRS and CDR2 YFSETQ. This CDR3 contains 13 residues. Trimming took 7 bases from V and 5 from J; bases not matched to a gene: 5. CDR3 nucleotide sequence: TGCGCCAGCTCTCCGGGACAGGGAGATACGCAGTATTTT. As protein: CASSPGQGDTQYF.